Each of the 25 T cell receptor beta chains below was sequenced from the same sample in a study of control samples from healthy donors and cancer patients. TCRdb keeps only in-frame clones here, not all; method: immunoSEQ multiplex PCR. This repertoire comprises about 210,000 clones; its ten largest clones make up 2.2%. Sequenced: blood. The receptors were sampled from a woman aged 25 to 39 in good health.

CDR3 coding DNA: TGTGCCAGCAGTCTGGGCGGGGATGCAGATACGCAGTATTTT. The encoded protein is CASSLGGDADTQYF. V is TRBV6-4 and J is TRBJ2-3; D might be TRBD2 (6 bases). The CDR3 has 14 residues. From germline, CDR1 is MRHNA and CDR2 SNTAGT. With 5 bases removed from V and 4 bases from J, the gap between germline ends came to 13 bases.

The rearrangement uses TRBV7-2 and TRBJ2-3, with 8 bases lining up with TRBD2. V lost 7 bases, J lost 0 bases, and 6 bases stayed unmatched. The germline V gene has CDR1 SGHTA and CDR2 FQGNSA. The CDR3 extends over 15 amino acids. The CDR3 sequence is CASIISGASTDTQYF. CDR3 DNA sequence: TGTGCCAGCATCATTAGCGGGGCTAGCACAGATACGCAGTATTTT.

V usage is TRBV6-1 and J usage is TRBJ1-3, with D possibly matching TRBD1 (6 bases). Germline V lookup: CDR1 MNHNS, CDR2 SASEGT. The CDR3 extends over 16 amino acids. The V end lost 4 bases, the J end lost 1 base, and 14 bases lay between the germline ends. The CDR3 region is CASSVPQGISGNTIYF. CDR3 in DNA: TGTGCCAGCAGTGTTCCTCAGGGGATTTCTGGAAACACCATATATTTT.

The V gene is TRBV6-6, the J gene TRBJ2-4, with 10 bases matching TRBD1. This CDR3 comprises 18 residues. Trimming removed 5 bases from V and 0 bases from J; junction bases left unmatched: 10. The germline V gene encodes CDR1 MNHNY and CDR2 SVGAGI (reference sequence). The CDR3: CASSPPPGQGVAKNIQYF. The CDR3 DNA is TGTGCCAGCAGTCCCCCCCCTGGACAGGGGGTAGCCAAAAACATTCAGTACTTC.

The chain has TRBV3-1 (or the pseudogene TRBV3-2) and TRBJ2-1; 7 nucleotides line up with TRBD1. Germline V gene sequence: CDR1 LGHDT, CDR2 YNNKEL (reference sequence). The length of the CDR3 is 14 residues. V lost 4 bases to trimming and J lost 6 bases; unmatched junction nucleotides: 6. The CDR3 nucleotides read TGTGCCAGCAGCCGGACAGGTGAGCCCAATGAGCAGTTCTTC. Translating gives CASSRTGEPNEQFF.

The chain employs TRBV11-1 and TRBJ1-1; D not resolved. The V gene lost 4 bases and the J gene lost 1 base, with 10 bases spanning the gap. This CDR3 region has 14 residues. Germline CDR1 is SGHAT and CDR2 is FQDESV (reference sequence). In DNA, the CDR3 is TGTGCCAGCAGCTCCAGGCAGACGAACACTGAAGCTTTCTTT. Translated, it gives CASSSRQTNTEAFF.

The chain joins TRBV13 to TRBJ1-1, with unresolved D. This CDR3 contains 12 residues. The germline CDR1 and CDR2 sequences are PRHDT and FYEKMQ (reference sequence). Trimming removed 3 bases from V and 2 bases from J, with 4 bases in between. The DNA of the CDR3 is TGTGCCAGCAGCTTGTTTAACACTGAAGCTTTCTTT. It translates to CASSLFNTEAFF.

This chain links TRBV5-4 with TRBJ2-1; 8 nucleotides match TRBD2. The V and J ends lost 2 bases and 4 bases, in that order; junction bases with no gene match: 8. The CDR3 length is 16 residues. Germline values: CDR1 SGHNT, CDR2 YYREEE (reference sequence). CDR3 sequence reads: CASSLRETSGYNEQFF. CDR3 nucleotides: TGTGCCAGCAGCTTAAGGGAAACTAGCGGATACAATGAGCAGTTCTTC.

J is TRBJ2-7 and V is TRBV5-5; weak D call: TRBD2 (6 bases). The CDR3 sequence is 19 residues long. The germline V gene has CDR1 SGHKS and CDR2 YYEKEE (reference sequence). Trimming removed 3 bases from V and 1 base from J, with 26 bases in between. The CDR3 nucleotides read TGTGCCAGCAGCTGGGATCTGCGGGGAGAGGGGCGAGCATCCTACGAGCAGTACTTC. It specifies CASSWDLRGEGRASYEQYF.

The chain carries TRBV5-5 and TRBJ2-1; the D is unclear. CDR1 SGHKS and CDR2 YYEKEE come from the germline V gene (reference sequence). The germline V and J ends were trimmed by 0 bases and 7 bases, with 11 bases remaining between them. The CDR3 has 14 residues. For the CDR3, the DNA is TGTGCCAGCAGCTTGGCCCCAGTTAGGAATGAGCAGTTCTTC. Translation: CASSLAPVRNEQFF.

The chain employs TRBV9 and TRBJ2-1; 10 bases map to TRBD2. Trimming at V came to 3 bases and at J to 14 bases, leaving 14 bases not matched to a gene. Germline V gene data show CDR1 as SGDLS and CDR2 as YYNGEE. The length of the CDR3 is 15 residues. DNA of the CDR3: TGTGCCAGCAGCGCTAGCGGGGGAACCGATAATGCGGAGTTCTTC. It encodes CASSASGGTDNAEFF.

CDR3 DNA sequence: TGCGCCAGCAGCCAACCCGGGACTAGGCCCTACAATGAGCAGTTCTTC. This translates into CASSQPGTRPYNEQFF. The gene calls are TRBV4-1 and TRBJ2-1; 8 bases are shared with TRBD2. With 2 bases clipped from V and 2 bases from J, the junction kept 5 bases outside the gene matches. Germline V lookup: CDR1 MGHRA, CDR2 YSYEKL. This CDR3 spans 16 amino acids.

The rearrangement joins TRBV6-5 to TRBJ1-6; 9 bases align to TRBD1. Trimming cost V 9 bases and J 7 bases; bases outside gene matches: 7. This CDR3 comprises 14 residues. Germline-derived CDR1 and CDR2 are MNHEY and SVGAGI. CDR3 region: CASRTGALNSPLHF. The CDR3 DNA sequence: TGTGCCAGTAGGACAGGGGCCCTAAATTCACCCCTCCACTTT.

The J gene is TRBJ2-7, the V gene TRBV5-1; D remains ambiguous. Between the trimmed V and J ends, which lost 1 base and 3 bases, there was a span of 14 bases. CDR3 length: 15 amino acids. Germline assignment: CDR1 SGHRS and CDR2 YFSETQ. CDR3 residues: CASSLRTDPFYEQYF. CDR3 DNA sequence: TGCGCCAGCAGCTTGAGAACTGACCCTTTCTACGAGCAGTACTTC.

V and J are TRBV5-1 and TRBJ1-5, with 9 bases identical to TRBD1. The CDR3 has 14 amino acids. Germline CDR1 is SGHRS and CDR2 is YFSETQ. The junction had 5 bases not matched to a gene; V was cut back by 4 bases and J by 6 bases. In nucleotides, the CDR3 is TGCGCCAGCAGCCCACAGGGGGCCGGTCAGCCCCAGCATTTT. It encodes CASSPQGAGQPQHF.

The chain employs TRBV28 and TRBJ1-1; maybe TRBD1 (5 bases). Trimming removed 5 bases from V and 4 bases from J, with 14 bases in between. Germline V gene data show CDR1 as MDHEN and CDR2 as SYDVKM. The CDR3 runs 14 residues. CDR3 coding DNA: TGTGCCAGCAGTGAGTGGGTCGGGGGCACTGAAGCTTTCTTT. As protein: CASSEWVGGTEAFF.

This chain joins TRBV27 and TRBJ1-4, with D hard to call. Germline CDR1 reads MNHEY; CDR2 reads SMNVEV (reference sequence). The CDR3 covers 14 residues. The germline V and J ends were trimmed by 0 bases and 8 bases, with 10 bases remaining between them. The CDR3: CASSLSPGWEKLFF. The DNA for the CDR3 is TGTGCCAGCAGTTTATCCCCTGGGTGGGAAAAACTGTTTTTT. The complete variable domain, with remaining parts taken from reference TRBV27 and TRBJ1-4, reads EAQVTQNPRYLITVTGKKLTVTCSQNMNHEYMSWYRQDPGLGLRQIYYSMNVEVTDKGDVPEGYKVSRKEKRNFPLILESPSPNQTSLYFCASSLSPGWEKLFFGSGTQLSVL.

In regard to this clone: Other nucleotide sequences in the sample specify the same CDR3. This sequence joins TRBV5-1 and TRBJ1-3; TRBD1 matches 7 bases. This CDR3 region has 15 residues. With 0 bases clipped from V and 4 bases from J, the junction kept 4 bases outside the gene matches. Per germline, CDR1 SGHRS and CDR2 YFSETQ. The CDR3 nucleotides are TGCGCCAGCAGCTTGGACAGGGGCTCGGGAAACACCATATATTTT. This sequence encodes CASSLDRGSGNTIYF.

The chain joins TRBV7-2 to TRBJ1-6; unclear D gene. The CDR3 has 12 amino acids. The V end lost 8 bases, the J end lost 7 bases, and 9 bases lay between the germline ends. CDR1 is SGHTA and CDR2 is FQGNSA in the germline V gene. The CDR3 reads CASSWPNSPLHF. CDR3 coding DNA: TGTGCCAGCTCCTGGCCGAATTCACCCCTCCACTTT.

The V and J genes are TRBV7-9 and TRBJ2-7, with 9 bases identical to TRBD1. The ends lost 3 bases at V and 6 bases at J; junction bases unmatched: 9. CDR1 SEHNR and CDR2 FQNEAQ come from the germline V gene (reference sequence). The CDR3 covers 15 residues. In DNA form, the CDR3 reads TGTGCCAGCAGCTTCGGACAGGGGACTCTCCCCGAGCAGTACTTC. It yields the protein CASSFGQGTLPEQYF.

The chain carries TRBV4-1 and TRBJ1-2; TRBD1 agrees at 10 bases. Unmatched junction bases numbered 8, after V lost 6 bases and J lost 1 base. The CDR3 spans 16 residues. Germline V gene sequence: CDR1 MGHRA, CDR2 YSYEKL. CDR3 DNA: TGCGCCAGCAGACTTCCGGGACAGGGGTTTAACTATGGCTACACCTTC. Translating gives CASRLPGQGFNYGYTF.

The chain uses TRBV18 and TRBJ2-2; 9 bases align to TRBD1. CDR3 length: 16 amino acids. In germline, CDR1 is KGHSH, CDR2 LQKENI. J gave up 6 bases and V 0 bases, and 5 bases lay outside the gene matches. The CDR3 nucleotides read TGTGCCAGCTCACCACCGTCCGGGACAGGGCCCGGGGAGCTGTTTTTT. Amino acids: CASSPPSGTGPGELFF. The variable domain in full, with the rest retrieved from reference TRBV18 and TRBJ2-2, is NAGVMQNPRHLVRRRGQEARLRCSPMKGHSHVYWYRQLPEEGLKFMVYLQKENIIDESGMPKERFSAEFPKEGPSILRIQQVVRGDSAAYFCASSPPSGTGPGELFFGEGSRLTVL.

In nucleotides, the CDR3 is TGTGCCAGTAGTAGAGGGGCGGTTGCAACTAATGAAAAACTGTTTTTT. It is translated as CASSRGAVATNEKLFF. V and J are TRBV19 and TRBJ1-4, with D possibly matching TRBD1 (5 bases). Trimming took 4 bases from V and 0 from J, leaving 12 bases between them. Germline CDR1 reads LNHDA; CDR2 reads SQIVND (reference sequence). The CDR3 contains 16 residues.

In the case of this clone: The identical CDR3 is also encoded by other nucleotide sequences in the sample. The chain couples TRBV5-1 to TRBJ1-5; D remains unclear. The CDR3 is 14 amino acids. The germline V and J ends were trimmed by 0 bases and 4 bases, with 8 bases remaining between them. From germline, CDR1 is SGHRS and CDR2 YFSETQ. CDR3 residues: CASSLGTSNQPQHF. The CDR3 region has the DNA TGCGCCAGCAGCTTGGGGACGTCTAATCAGCCCCAGCATTTT.

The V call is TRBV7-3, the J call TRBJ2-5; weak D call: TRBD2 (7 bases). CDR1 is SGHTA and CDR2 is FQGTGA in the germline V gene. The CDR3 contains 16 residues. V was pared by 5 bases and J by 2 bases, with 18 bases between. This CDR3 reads CASSPYVRGGQETQYF. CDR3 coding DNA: TGTGCCAGCAGCCCCTATGTGAGGGGGGGTCAAGAGACCCAGTACTTC.